These 6 T cell receptor beta chains were sequenced from one sample in a study of CD8+ T cells in alopecia areata. cDNA reverse transcribed from extracted RNA served as the sequencing template. The table came from immunoSEQ multiplex PCR; TCRdb's copy has only in-frame clones and leaves some out. This table holds about 200,000 clones, 57% found once. Here the sequenced sample was CD4+ T cells sorted from blood, taken at week 0. The receptors originated from a human donor with alopecia areata.

The chain joins TRBV30 to TRBJ2-7; no clear D. CDR3 length: 15 amino acids. Trimming took off 0 bases at V and 2 bases at J, with 14 bases between the two ends. The germline V gene encodes CDR1 GTSNPN and CDR2 SVGIG (reference sequence). The CDR3 coding sequence is TGTGCCTGGAGTGTAGGCAGAACCCTTGCCTACGAGCAGTACTTC. As protein: CAWSVGRTLAYEQYF.

The CDR3 sequence: CSAMTTRELFF. The CDR3 DNA is TGCAGCGCCATGACAACGCGGGAGCTGTTTTTT. The chain joins TRBV29-1 to TRBJ2-2; D is uncertain. This CDR3 is built from 11 residues. The germline V gene has CDR1 SQVTM and CDR2 ANQGSEA. Trimming cost V 7 bases and J 9 bases, with 12 bases left between them.

The chain recombines TRBV5-4 with TRBJ1-1; 9 nucleotides agree with TRBD1. The length of the CDR3 is 15 residues. J was trimmed by 5 bases and V by 3 bases; bases with no gene match: 8. The germline CDR1 and CDR2 sequences are SGHNT and YYREEE (reference sequence). CDR3 loop: CASSYPQGAGTEAFF. DNA of the CDR3: TGTGCCAGCAGCTATCCACAGGGGGCAGGGACTGAAGCTTTCTTT.

This clone was recorded only once. V is TRBV30 and J is TRBJ2-3; 10 positions agree with TRBD1. V was clipped by 3 bases and J by 4 bases; unmatched bases: 4. The CDR3 totals 14 residues. The germline V gene encodes CDR1 GTSNPN and CDR2 SVGIG (reference sequence). The DNA of the CDR3 is TGTGCCTGGAGCTCCGGACAGGGGGCAGATACGCAGTATTTT. It specifies CAWSSGQGADTQYF. Supplemented by reference TRBV30 and TRBJ2-3, the full variable domain reads SQTIHQWPATLVQPVGSPLSLECTVEGTSNPNLYWYRQAAGRGLQLLFYSVGIGQISSEVPQNLSASRPQDRQFILSSKKLLLSDSGFYLCAWSSGQGADTQYFGPGTRLTVL.

This clone occurred a few times. The chain joins TRBV6-6 to TRBJ2-5; TRBD1 might be the D (6 bases). V shed 4 bases and J shed 4 bases, with 10 bases lying between them. Germline V gene lookup returns CDR1 MNHNY and CDR2 SVGAGI (reference sequence). This CDR3 has 13 residues. Written as DNA, the CDR3 is TGTGCCAGCAGTTTTGGACAGAGAGAGACCCAGTACTTC. Its protein is CASSFGQRETQYF.

About this clone itself: This may stem from a read error, because a much larger clone lies one nucleotide away. CDR3 sequence: CASSRDSNQPQHF. In DNA form, the CDR3 reads TGTGCCAGCAGCCGCGACAGCAATCAGCCCCAGCATTTT. V is TRBV6-6 and J is TRBJ1-5, with unresolved D. The CDR3 length is 13 residues. Trimming pared 6 bases from V and 1 base from J, leaving 7 bases between. Germline loops: CDR1 MNHNY, CDR2 SVGAGI (reference sequence).